The source of this TCR beta chain is a study of long-term antiretroviral therapy in people with HIV. It was version v3.0 of the immunoSEQ assay that was run at survey level. The repertoire was sequenced with immunoSEQ multiplex PCR; TCRdb's copy has only in-frame clones and lacks some. The profile shows over 35,000 clones, roughly 76% of them singletons. Every donor had one or more pre-ART and two or more post-ART PBMC samples. Study-level points and caveats: Adherence to ART, viral resistance and therapy changes lacked any data. Controls exceeded HIV repertoires in CDR3 length range. Clones that had undergone expansion before ART dominated the repertoire at all time points.

For this clone: Antigen: not known. The germline gene is not matched at one end of the junction; a read error may be the cause.

The specimen was unsorted PBMCs, collected 1.5 years after starting antiretroviral therapy. The receptor was isolated from a man aged 18-30 years with HIV.

CDR3 nucleotide sequence: TGTGCCACCAGCACCGTCCCGGGGGACTTGCATACTTTT. It is translated as CATSTVPGDLHTF. The V gene is TRBV15, the J gene TRBJ1-1; TRBD1 is a possible D gene (5 bases). Germline assignment: CDR1 LNHNV and CDR2 YYDKDF (reference sequence). The length of the CDR3 is 13 residues.